The subject of this entry is one TCR beta chain. This sample was included in a study of shared clonotypes between healthy human individuals. Using immunoSEQ multiplex PCR, the repertoire was profiled, and TCRdb retains in-frame clones only, with some absent. The sample records 2 million to 2.5 million clones, 90% to 96% being singletons. Trimming cost V 5 bases and J 2 bases, with 11 bases left between them. Germline V gene data show CDR1 as KGHSH and CDR2 as LQKENI. The CDR3 sequence is 14 residues long. The sequencing sample was made of naive CD4+ T cells sorted from blood. The subset: CD45RA+ positively selected. This sequence joins TRBV18 and TRBJ2-3; D possibly corresponds to TRBD2 (6 bases). This receptor was obtained from a man aged 18 to 30 in good health. The CDR3 DNA reads as TGTGCCAGCTCAGCGGGATTTATCACAGATACGCAGTATTTT. Protein sequence: CASSAGFITDTQYF.